This entry lists 21 T cell receptor beta chains sequenced from one sample in a study of radiation and T cells in renal cell carcinoma. Time point: blood 4 weeks post-SBRT, at nephrectomy. The treatment denotes: 15 Gy SBRT to primary tumor, nephrectomy 4 weeks later. Sequencing was performed with immunoSEQ multiplex PCR; in TCRdb, only in-frame clones are kept and a portion is missing. The sample lists around 81,000 clones, over 80% occurring once. The starting material was blood, obtained from a patient whose treatment included radiotherapy and nephrectomy. These receptors were obtained from a man aged 45 to 65 with renal cell carcinoma.

The chain is built from TRBV5-1 and TRBJ1-3; TRBD1 agrees at 9 bases. Germline assignment: CDR1 SGHRS and CDR2 YFSETQ. The CDR3 has 15 amino acids. The junction had 4 bases not matched to a gene; V was cut back by 6 bases and J by 0 bases. Here the CDR3 DNA reads TGCGCCAGCACGGACAGGGGCCACTCTGGAAACACCATATATTTT. It specifies CASTDRGHSGNTIYF.

V and J are TRBV6-6 and TRBJ1-6; 8 bases are shared with TRBD1. J was trimmed by 13 bases and V by 5 bases; bases with no gene match: 16. There are 16 residues in the CDR3. Germline V lookup: CDR1 MNHNY, CDR2 SVGAGI (reference sequence). CDR3 sequence (DNA): TGTGCCAGCAGTCTCACAGGGGGAACTATAATTCACCCCCTCCACTTT. Protein sequence: CASSLTGGTIIHPLHF.

V is TRBV18 and J is TRBJ2-3, with D uncertain. CDR3 length equals 13 residues. Germline CDR1 is KGHSH and CDR2 is LQKENI. Deletions cut 0 bases from V and 2 bases from J, with 3 bases between. CDR3 region: CASSPPVTDTQYF. The DNA for the CDR3 is TGTGCCAGCTCACCACCGGTCACAGATACGCAGTATTTT.

The chain links TRBV7-3 to TRBJ2-1, with 8 bases lining up with TRBD2. V gave up 5 bases and J gave up 7 bases; unmatched junction bases: 13. Germline lookup yields CDR1 SGHTA and CDR2 FQGTGA. This CDR3 comprises 16 residues. CDR3 in amino acids: CASSPIGTRVRNEQFF. The CDR3 nucleotides read TGTGCCAGCAGCCCGATCGGGACTAGAGTGCGGAATGAGCAGTTCTTC.

This clone was recorded at least ten times. The chain couples TRBV28 to TRBJ1-1, with 8 bases aligning to TRBD1. Germline V gene lookup returns CDR1 MDHEN and CDR2 SYDVKM. Trimming removed 6 bases from V and 10 bases from J; junction bases left unmatched: 7. The CDR3 extends over 12 amino acids. This chain's CDR3 is CASRYRGARAFF. CDR3 sequence (DNA): TGTGCCAGCAGATACAGGGGGGCGCGAGCTTTCTTT.

The chain has TRBV7-3 and TRBJ2-5; D might be TRBD2 (5 bases). The V and J ends lost 5 bases and 0 bases respectively, with 13 bases between them. The CDR3 is made up of 15 amino acids. Germline values: CDR1 SGHTA, CDR2 FQGTGA. CDR3 sequence reads: CASSPQPGNQETQYF. For the CDR3, the DNA is TGTGCCAGCAGCCCCCAACCGGGGAACCAAGAGACCCAGTACTTC.

This clone has a single count. V gene TRBV5-1 combines with J gene TRBJ2-2; 7 positions match TRBD2. The germline V gene has CDR1 SGHRS and CDR2 YFSETQ. CDR3 length: 15 residues. V trimming: 0 bases; J trimming: 5 bases; junction bases outside the gene matches: 4. The CDR3 sequence: CASSLGGRDTGELFF. The CDR3 nucleotides are TGCGCCAGCAGCTTGGGCGGGAGAGATACCGGGGAGCTGTTTTTT.

The rearrangement uses TRBV5-1 and TRBJ2-7; 7 positions match TRBD1. Germline lookup yields CDR1 SGHRS and CDR2 YFSETQ. The CDR3 consists of 14 residues. J was trimmed by 7 bases and V by 4 bases; bases with no gene match: 11. CDR3 bases: TGCGCCAGCAGCCCCGAGGGGGCCTCCGGTGAGCAGTACTTC. Its protein is CASSPEGASGEQYF.

The gene calls are TRBV5-4 and TRBJ2-5, with 10 bases matching TRBD2. CDR3 length: 15 residues. Germline loops: CDR1 SGHNT, CDR2 YYREEE (reference sequence). V gave up 4 bases and J gave up 5 bases; unmatched junction bases: 8. CDR3 residues: CASSPQERGGETQYF. In nucleotides, the CDR3 is TGTGCCAGCAGCCCCCAGGAGCGGGGGGGGGAGACCCAGTACTTC. Variable domain in full (rest from reference TRBV5-4 and TRBJ2-5): ETGVTQSPTHLIKTRGQQVTLRCSSQSGHNTVSWYQQALGQGPQFIFQYYREEENGRGNFPPRFSGLQFPNYSSELNVNALELDDSALYLCASSPQERGGETQYFGPGTRLLVL.

This clone was found a few times. The chain recombines TRBV19 with TRBJ1-1, with a weak D call TRBD1 (6 bases). Germline CDR1 LNHDA, CDR2 SQIVND (reference sequence). The V end was cut by 9 bases, the J end by 1 base, with 9 bases between. This CDR3 is built from 12 residues. The CDR3 bases are TGTGCCAGCAAGGACAGGAACACTGAAGCTTTCTTT. Encoded protein: CASKDRNTEAFF.

The V call is TRBV5-4, the J call TRBJ2-2, with TRBD1 as a possible D gene (5 bases). Germline lookup yields CDR1 SGHNT and CDR2 YYREEE (reference sequence). Trimming removed 1 base at V and 4 bases at J, with 11 bases between. CDR3 length equals 15 residues. CDR3 coding DNA: TGTGCCAGCAGCTTGAGCAGGGCGGTCACCGGGGAGCTGTTTTTT. Amino acid sequence: CASSLSRAVTGELFF.

The V and J genes are TRBV20-1 and TRBJ2-5; no definite D call. The CDR3 consists of 11 residues. Looked up from germline, CDR1 is DFQATT and CDR2 is SNEGSKA (reference sequence). Between the trimmed V and J ends, which lost 3 bases and 4 bases, there was a span of 6 bases. CDR3 residues: CSASYRETQYF. The DNA for the CDR3 is TGCAGTGCTAGCTATCGAGAGACCCAGTACTTC.

The chain links TRBV18 to TRBJ2-5, with D uncertain. Germline V CDR1 and CDR2: KGHSH, LQKENI. There are 15 residues in the CDR3. The germline V and J ends were trimmed by 1 base and 0 bases, with 9 bases remaining between them. CDR3 DNA: TGTGCCAGCTCACCACGGGCAGCATACCAAGAGACCCAGTACTTC. It translates to CASSPRAAYQETQYF.

The V gene is TRBV5-1, the J gene TRBJ2-1, with 10 bases fitting TRBD2. V dropped 2 bases and J dropped 8; count of bases not matched to a gene: 10. CDR3 length: 16 residues. Germline lookup yields CDR1 SGHRS and CDR2 YFSETQ. Written as DNA, the CDR3 is TGCGCCAGCAGCTTCTTTAAAAGCGGGGGGGAGGATGAGCAGTTCTTC. Translated, it gives CASSFFKSGGEDEQFF.

J is TRBJ2-1 and V is TRBV30, with D possibly being TRBD2 (5 bases). The germline V and J ends were trimmed by 0 bases and 10 bases, with 10 bases remaining between them. The germline V gene encodes CDR1 GTSNPN and CDR2 SVGIG (reference sequence). The CDR3 covers 12 residues. The CDR3 spells CAWSVTGGEQFF. The CDR3 nucleotides are TGTGCCTGGAGTGTAACGGGCGGGGAGCAGTTCTTC.

This clone was detected only once. The chain recombines TRBV7-2 with TRBJ2-1; D remains ambiguous. Trimming removed 1 base at V and 7 bases at J, with 8 bases between. Germline assignment: CDR1 SGHTA and CDR2 FQGNSA. The CDR3 is 13 residues long. The CDR3 DNA reads as TGTGCCAGCAGCTTAGGGATTACGAATGAGCAGTTCTTC. Protein: CASSLGITNEQFF.

The chain couples TRBV5-4 to TRBJ2-7; unclear D gene. The CDR3 spans 15 residues. The germline gives CDR1 SGHNT, CDR2 YYREEE (reference sequence). The V gene lost 0 bases and the J gene lost 2 bases, with 12 bases spanning the gap. CDR3 in amino acids: CASSLALTVPYEQYF. The CDR3 DNA sequence: TGTGCCAGCAGCTTGGCCTTGACGGTACCCTACGAGCAGTACTTC.

This chain connects TRBV19 to TRBJ1-6, with TRBD1 matching 8 bases. The CDR3 runs 16 residues. Germline values: CDR1 LNHDA, CDR2 SQIVND (reference sequence). V lost 9 bases and J lost 6; bases outside the gene matches: 13. As DNA, the CDR3 is TGTGCCAGCAAGACGCACGGGACAGGAATTAATTCACCCCTCCACTTT. Translated, it gives CASKTHGTGINSPLHF.

This chain links TRBV7-2 with TRBJ2-7; 10 nucleotides agree with TRBD2. The germline CDR1 and CDR2 sequences are SGHTA and FQGNSA. The junction had 3 bases not matched to a gene; V was cut back by 5 bases and J by 2 bases. This CDR3 spans 14 amino acids. CDR3 residues: CASSRSGGTYEQYF. Here the CDR3 DNA reads TGTGCCAGCAGCCGTAGCGGGGGGACCTACGAGCAGTACTTC.

The CDR3 region is CASLKTGSYEQYF. The CDR3, as DNA: TGTGCCAGTCTAAAGACAGGGTCCTACGAGCAGTACTTC. This chain connects TRBV5-6 to TRBJ2-7, with TRBD1 identical over 7 bases. The germline gives CDR1 SGHDT, CDR2 YYEEEE. After removal of 8 bases from V and 1 base from J, the junction contained 6 bases not matched to a gene. The CDR3 is made up of 13 amino acids. The full variable domain, in which reference TRBV5-6 and TRBJ2-7 provide the parts outside the CDR3, is DAGVTQSPTHLIKTRGQQVTLRCSPKSGHDTVSWYQQALGQGPQFIFQYYEEEERQRGNFPDRFSGHQFPNYSSELNVNALLLGDSALYLCASLKTGSYEQYFGPGTRLTVT.

This chain uses TRBV7-2 with TRBJ2-3; the D gene is possibly TRBD1 (5 bases). The V and J ends lost 2 bases and 2 bases respectively, with 11 bases between them. This CDR3 has 15 residues. Looked up from germline, CDR1 is SGHTA and CDR2 is FQGNSA. The CDR3 DNA is TGTGCCAGCAGCTTAAGCAGGGCCAACACAGATACGCAGTATTTT. Protein: CASSLSRANTDTQYF.